The rows below give T cell receptor beta chains drawn from one sample of a study of OX40 agonist ivuxolimab in advanced cancers. Profiling relied on immunoSEQ multiplex PCR, and the TCRdb table lists in-frame clones only, not all of them. The sample consists of tens of thousands of clones, over 85% of them appearing once. Source: CD4+ or CD8+ T cells sorted from blood, taken in a trial of the OX40 agonist ivuxolimab. These receptors all stem from an adult with an advanced solid tumor such as melanoma, head and neck, liver or kidney cancer. Both conserved end residues are part of each CDR3. The order of the fields is D gene, clone size, V gene, J gene, CDR3 DNA, CDR3 protein. D genes are given only for firm matches. For some rows the clone size is stated as once, few or many, or as a class when expanded; others skip it.

d_gene: -
abundance: -
v_gene: TRBV7-3
j_gene: TRBJ1-2
CDR3nt: TGTGCCAGCAGCGCGGACGGAGGAAATAGCTATGGCTACACCTTC
CDR3aa: CASSADGGNSYGYTF

d_gene: -
abundance: -
v_gene: TRBV19
j_gene: TRBJ1-2
CDR3nt: TGTGCCAGTAGTATACAGGACAGTCTGTATACCTATGGCTACACCTTC
CDR3aa: CASSIQDSLYTYGYTF

d_gene: -
abundance: -
v_gene: TRBV9
j_gene: TRBJ2-4
CDR3nt: TGTGCCAGCAGCGTAGATACGGGGGAGCTCGGCAAAAACATTCAGTACTTC
CDR3aa: CASSVDTGELGKNIQYF

d_gene: TRBD2
abundance: -
v_gene: TRBV9
j_gene: TRBJ2-3
CDR3nt: TGTGCCAGCAGCGTAGTTTACGGCGGGGGAAGCACAGATACGCAGTATTTT
CDR3aa: CASSVVYGGGSTDTQYF

d_gene: TRBD2
abundance: once
v_gene: TRBV5-4
j_gene: TRBJ2-1
CDR3nt: TGTGCCAGCAGCTTGGAAGGAGTAGCGGGGGGGGGAGTCTCCTACAATGAGCAGTTCTTC
CDR3aa: CASSLEGVAGGGVSYNEQFF

d_gene: -
abundance: -
v_gene: TRBV25-1
j_gene: TRBJ2-1
CDR3nt: TGTGCCAGCAGCGGGGGTGGGCAGTTCTTC
CDR3aa: CASSGGGQFF

d_gene: -
abundance: -
v_gene: TRBV25-1
j_gene: TRBJ1-5
CDR3nt: TGTGCCAGCAGTCTCGGGACTGATAATCAGCCCCAGCATTTT
CDR3aa: CASSLGTDNQPQHF

d_gene: -
abundance: -
v_gene: TRBV19
j_gene: TRBJ2-5
CDR3nt: TGTGCCAGTAGTGGGGCCCGCCCGGGGGCGGTGGAAGAGACCCAGTACTTC
CDR3aa: CASSGARPGAVEETQYF

d_gene: TRBD1
abundance: -
v_gene: TRBV7-2
j_gene: TRBJ1-5
CDR3nt: TGTGCCAGCAGCCCCAGGGGGCAGGTCAATCAGCCCCAGCATTTT
CDR3aa: CASSPRGQVNQPQHF

d_gene: -
abundance: -
v_gene: TRBV2
j_gene: TRBJ2-1
CDR3nt: TGTGCCACTCGGCCTCTCGGGATAGGGGAGCAGTTCTTC
CDR3aa: CATRPLGIGEQFF

d_gene: -
abundance: -
v_gene: TRBV9
j_gene: TRBJ2-3
CDR3nt: TGTGCCAGCAGCGTAGCGGGCCCCCCTCGCACAGATACGCAGTATTTT
CDR3aa: CASSVAGPPRTDTQYF

d_gene: -
abundance: -
v_gene: TRBV7-6
j_gene: TRBJ1-4
CDR3nt: TGTGCCAGCAGCTTAAGCTACAGGGCTCCGAATGAAAAACTGTTTTTT
CDR3aa: CASSLSYRAPNEKLFF

d_gene: TRBD1
abundance: few
v_gene: TRBV6-7
j_gene: TRBJ1-2
CDR3nt: TGTGCCAGCAGTCCATCGACAGGGGTGGCCTATGGCTACACCTTC
CDR3aa: CASSPSTGVAYGYTF

d_gene: -
abundance: -
v_gene: TRBV12-5
j_gene: TRBJ2-1
CDR3nt: TGTGCTAGTGGTTTGGAAACCGGATACTACAATGAGCAGTTCTTC
CDR3aa: CASGLETGYYNEQFF

d_gene: -
abundance: -
v_gene: TRBV2
j_gene: TRBJ2-1
CDR3nt: TGTGCCAGCAGGTGGGGGCTAGCGGCCTACAATGAGCAGTTCTTC
CDR3aa: CASRWGLAAYNEQFF

d_gene: TRBD1
abundance: -
v_gene: TRBV18
j_gene: TRBJ2-7
CDR3nt: TGTGCCAGCTCACTCGGGACAGTAGTGCAGTACTTC
CDR3aa: CASSLGTVVQYF

d_gene: -
abundance: -
v_gene: TRBV5-4
j_gene: TRBJ2-7
CDR3nt: TGTGCCAGCAGCTGGAGGACAGTGACGAGCTCCTACGAGCAGTACTTC
CDR3aa: CASSWRTVTSSYEQYF